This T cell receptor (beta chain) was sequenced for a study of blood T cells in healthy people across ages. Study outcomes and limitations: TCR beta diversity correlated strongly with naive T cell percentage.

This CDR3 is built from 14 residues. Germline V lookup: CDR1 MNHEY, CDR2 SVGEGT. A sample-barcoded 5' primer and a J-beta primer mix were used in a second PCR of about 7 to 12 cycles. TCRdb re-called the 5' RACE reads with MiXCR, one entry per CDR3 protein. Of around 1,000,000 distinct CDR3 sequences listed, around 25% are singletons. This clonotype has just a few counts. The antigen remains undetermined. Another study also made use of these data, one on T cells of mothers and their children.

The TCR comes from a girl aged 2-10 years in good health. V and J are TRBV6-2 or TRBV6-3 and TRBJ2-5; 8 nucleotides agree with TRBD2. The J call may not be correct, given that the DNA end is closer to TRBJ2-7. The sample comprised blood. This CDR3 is CASSWSGGTYEQYF. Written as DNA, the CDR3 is TGTGCCAGCAGTTGGAGCGGGGGAACCTACGAGCAGTACTTC.